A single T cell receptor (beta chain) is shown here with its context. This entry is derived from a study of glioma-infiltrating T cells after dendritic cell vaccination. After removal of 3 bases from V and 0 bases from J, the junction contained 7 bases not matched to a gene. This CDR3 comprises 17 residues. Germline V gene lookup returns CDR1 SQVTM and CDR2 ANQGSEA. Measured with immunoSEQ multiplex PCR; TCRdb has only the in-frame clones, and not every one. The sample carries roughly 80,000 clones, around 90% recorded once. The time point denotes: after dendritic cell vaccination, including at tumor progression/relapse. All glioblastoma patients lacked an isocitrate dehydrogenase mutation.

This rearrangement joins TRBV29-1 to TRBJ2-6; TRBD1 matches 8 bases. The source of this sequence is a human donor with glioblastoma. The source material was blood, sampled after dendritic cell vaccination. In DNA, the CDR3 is TGCAGCGTTGACGGGGCAGGGGGCAGCTCTGGGGCCAACGTCCTGACTTTC. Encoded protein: CSVDGAGGSSGANVLTF.